The 32 T cell receptor beta chains presented below share a single source sample, sequenced in a study of T-cell reconstitution after alpha-beta-depleted transplantation in children. Researchers prepared the TCRbeta library using unique molecular identifiers, the study reports. Each CDR3 protein gets one entry after TCRdb re-called the PCR reads with MiXCR. The sample consists of 700,000 or so distinct CDR3 sequences, approximately 14% of them appearing once. Here the sequenced sample was PBMCs, taken before TCRalphabeta/CD19-depleted stem cell transplant. The receptors originated from a girl aged 2 to 9 with congenital amegakaryocytic thrombocytopenia, due to receive a stem cell transplant.

At least ten counts were recorded for this clonotype. The chain links TRBV5-1 to TRBJ1-2, with D unresolved. V lost 1 base and J 5 bases, leaving 15 bases between the germline ends. There are 15 residues in the CDR3. Per the germline V gene, CDR1 is SGHRS and CDR2 is YFSETQ. Written as DNA, the CDR3 is TGCGCCAGCAGCTTGCTCGCCCAGGAGGTATATGGCTACACCTTC. Protein sequence: CASSLLAQEVYGYTF.

Comment on this clonotype: This may arise from a read error, as a much more abundant clone is one base away. The CDR3 is CSVRNIYGDTF. The CDR3 DNA sequence: TGCAGCGTTCGCAATATCTATGGCGACACCTTC. The V and J genes are TRBV29-1 and TRBJ1-2; D not certain. Germline-derived CDR1 and CDR2 are SQVTM and ANQGSEA. The CDR3 loop spans 11 amino acids.

With regard to this clonotype: A much larger clonotype is one base distant, so this may be a read error. This CDR3 is CSVTVAGVETKYF. The CDR3 DNA reads TGCAGCGTTACCGTAGCGGGAGTTGAGACCAAGTACTTC. V is TRBV29-1 and J is TRBJ2-5; 9 bases match TRBD2. Germline V gene lookup returns CDR1 SQVTM and CDR2 ANQGSEA. This CDR3 has 13 residues.

J is TRBJ1-2 and V is TRBV10-3; tentative D call: TRBD1 (5 bases). Germline loops: CDR1 ENHRY, CDR2 SYGVKD. The CDR3 is 13 amino acids. Trimming cost V 2 bases and J 6 bases, with 10 bases left between them. The chain's CDR3 is CAISEGDRDGYTF. CDR3 bases: TGTGCCATCAGTGAGGGGGACCGAGATGGCTACACCTTC.

This clonotype has only a few counts. The CDR3 nucleotides read TGTGCCAGCAGCCAAGATCTTGCGGGACCTAACAATGAGCAGTTCTTC. Protein product: CASSQDLAGPNNEQFF. The chain carries TRBV3-1 and TRBJ2-1; maybe TRBD2 (6 bases). CDR1 is LGHDT, CDR2 YNNKEL, per germline (reference sequence). Trimming pared 0 bases from V and 5 bases from J, leaving 14 bases between. The CDR3 extends over 16 amino acids.

This clonotype has a handful of counts. The chain joins TRBV4-1 to TRBJ2-1; the D gene is possibly TRBD2 (5 bases). The germline V and J ends were trimmed by 4 bases and 6 bases, with 16 bases remaining between them. This CDR3 is built from 15 residues. Germline V gives CDR1 MGHRA, CDR2 YSYEKL. CDR3 nucleotide sequence: TGCGCCAGCAGCCCCATGGGCCGGGGTCGCAATGAGCAGTTCTTC. This codes for CASSPMGRGRNEQFF.

This clonotype was observed a few times. The junction differs from germline at one of its ends, possibly a read error. The chain uses TRBV6-5 and TRBJ1-1; D is perhaps TRBD1 (6 bases). CDR3 size: 15 residues. Germline V lookup: CDR1 MNHEY, CDR2 SVGAGI. The CDR3 DNA reads as TGTGCCAGCAGTTTCCGTGACAGGAGAATCACTGAAGTTTTCTTT. This translates into CASSFRDRRITEVFF.

Only a few counts were recorded for this clonotype. V gene TRBV14 combines with J gene TRBJ2-7; D possibly corresponds to TRBD2 (6 bases). CDR1 and CDR2 from the germline V gene are SGHDN and FVKESK. The CDR3 has 15 residues. Trimming removed 5 bases from V and 1 base from J, with 15 bases in between. CDR3 sequence (DNA): TGTGCCAGCAGCTATGGACTGGGGAGGTCCTACGAGCAGTACTTC. Its translation: CASSYGLGRSYEQYF.

Remarks on this clonotype: A much larger clone lies one base from this, so it may be a read error. The chain recombines TRBV5-1 with TRBJ1-2, with D uncertain. The length of the CDR3 is 13 residues. Germline-derived CDR1 and CDR2 are SGHRS and YFSETQ. CDR3 DNA: TGCGCCAGCAGCTTGTTTTCGACAAATGGCGACACCTTC. This gives the protein CASSLFSTNGDTF.

This clonotype was counted at least ten times. The V call is TRBV11-2, the J call TRBJ2-7; possible D gene TRBD1, 5 bases. CDR3 size: 15 residues. Trimming left V 2 bases short and J 11 bases short, with 22 bases between. CDR1 and CDR2 from the germline V gene are SGHAT and FQNNGV. The CDR3 protein is CASSLLPSNVQGEYF. CDR3 nucleotides: TGTGCCAGCAGCTTACTTCCCTCAAACGTGCAGGGCGAGTACTTC. The full variable domain, its missing parts supplied by reference TRBV11-2 and TRBJ2-7, is EAGVAQSPRYKIIEKRQSVAFWCNPISGHATLYWYQQILGQGPKLLIQFQNNGVVDDSQLPKDRFSAERLKGVDSTLKIQPAKLEDSAVYLCASSLLPSNVQGEYFGPGTRLTVT.

This clonotype was seen at least ten times. The chain links TRBV5-1 to TRBJ2-7, with D possibly TRBD1 on 6 matching bases. The CDR3 loop spans 15 amino acids. Trimming shortened V by 6 bases and J by 3 bases, and 19 bases separated the two germline ends. CDR1 is SGHRS and CDR2 is YFSETQ in the germline V gene. The CDR3, as DNA: TGCGCCAGCAATCTTCCCTGGACAGTAAACTACGAGCAGTACTTC. It yields the protein CASNLPWTVNYEQYF.

This rearrangement joins TRBV12-3 or TRBV12-4 to TRBJ2-2; possibly TRBD1 for D (6 bases). With 6 bases removed from V and 1 base from J, the gap between germline ends came to 9 bases. The CDR3 totals 14 residues. The CDR3 loop reads CASRTQGNTGELFF. CDR3 in DNA: TGTGCCAGCAGGACACAGGGGAACACCGGGGAGCTGTTTTTT.

This clonotype was detected ten times or more. The germline gene is not matched at one end of the junction; a read error may be the cause. This rearrangement joins TRBV5-1 to TRBJ2-1, with 11 bases lining up with TRBD1. The CDR3 covers 15 residues. Germline V gene sequence: CDR1 SGHRS, CDR2 YFSETQ. DNA for the CDR3: TGTGCCAGCAGCTTGGGACAGGGGGTTCACAATGAGCAGTTCTTC. Protein: CASSLGQGVHNEQFF.

This chain links TRBV11-2 with TRBJ2-7; 12 nucleotides match TRBD2. The V segment lost 8 bases and the J segment 4 bases; nucleotides outside the gene matches: 3. The CDR3 is 13 amino acids. Germline V gives CDR1 SGHAT, CDR2 FQNNGV. CDR3 residues: CASGGLAGYEQYF. The CDR3 DNA reads as TGTGCCAGCGGCGGACTAGCGGGATACGAGCAGTACTTC. Filled out from reference TRBV11-2 and TRBJ2-7, the complete variable domain reads EAGVAQSPRYKIIEKRQSVAFWCNPISGHATLYWYQQILGQGPKLLIQFQNNGVVDDSQLPKDRFSAERLKGVDSTLKIQPAKLEDSAVYLCASGGLAGYEQYFGPGTRLTVT.

V and J are TRBV20-1 and TRBJ2-1, with a possible D match to TRBD2 (6 bases). The CDR3 covers 16 residues. With 0 bases removed from V and 0 bases from J, the gap between germline ends came to 12 bases. Germline V gives CDR1 DFQATT, CDR2 SNEGSKA (reference sequence). This CDR3 is CSARDRGGVSYNEQFF. In DNA form, the CDR3 reads TGCAGTGCTAGAGATCGCGGCGGGGTCTCCTACAATGAGCAGTTCTTC.

Concerning this clonotype: A much bigger clone sits one base away, suggesting this may be a read error. This is likely a read error, given that the CDR3 carries no conserved phenylalanine or tryptophan at its end. The rearrangement joins TRBV20-1 to TRBJ2-1; 9 nucleotides agree with TRBD2. The CDR3 runs to 14 residues. CDR1 and CDR2 from the germline V gene are DFQATT and SNEGSKA (reference sequence). J lost 9 bases, V lost 1 base, and 7 bases had no gene match. CDR3 bases: TGCAGTGCTAGAGTACCTAGCGGGAAATCTGAGCAGTTCCTC. Its translation: CSARVPSGKSEQFL.

This clonotype was seen many times. V and J are TRBV5-1 and TRBJ2-3; 11 nucleotides match TRBD2. V lost 7 bases and J lost 0; bases outside the gene matches: 1. The CDR3 loop spans 14 amino acids. The V gene's germline CDR1 is SGHRS and CDR2 YFSETQ. CDR3 amino acids: CASASGRSTDTQYF. In DNA form, the CDR3 reads TGCGCCAGCGCTAGCGGGAGGAGCACAGATACGCAGTATTTT.

In this sample, this clonotype turned up many times. This rearrangement joins TRBV29-1 to TRBJ1-1; TRBD1 is a possible D gene (5 bases). The V end lost 2 bases, the J end lost 4 bases, and 14 bases lay between the germline ends. Germline CDR1 and CDR2: SQVTM and ANQGSEA. The CDR3 has 14 residues. CDR3 in DNA: TGCAGCGTTGAAAATCCGGGGACCATCACTGAAGCTTTCTTT. This gives the protein CSVENPGTITEAFF. Full variable domain (outside the CDR3, taken from reference TRBV29-1 and TRBJ1-1): SAVISQKPSRDICQRGTSLTIQCQVDSQVTMMFWYRQQPGQSLTLIATANQGSEATYESGFVIDKFPISRPNLTFSTLTVSNMSPEDSSIYLCSVENPGTITEAFFGQGTRLTVV.

This clonotype showed up many times. The chain links TRBV29-1 to TRBJ2-1; tentatively, D is TRBD1 or TRBD2 (6 bases each). The germline V gene encodes CDR1 SQVTM and CDR2 ANQGSEA. This CDR3 is 14 amino acids long. Trimming cost V 6 bases and J 6 bases, with 18 bases left between them. CDR3 bases: TGCAGCGTCGAATTGGGGGGCCCCGGCAATGAGCAGTTCTTC. Translated: CSVELGGPGNEQFF.

The chain recombines TRBV3-1 with TRBJ2-4; D possibly corresponds to TRBD1 (6 bases). Trimming removed 1 base from V and 0 bases from J, with 16 bases in between. CDR3 size: 18 residues. From germline, CDR1 is LGHDT and CDR2 YNNKEL (reference sequence). The CDR3 protein is CASSQGLLGQLAKNIQYF. CDR3 bases: TGTGCCAGCAGCCAAGGCCTTTTGGGACAACTAGCCAAAAACATTCAGTACTTC.

This clonotype turned up a few times. The chain couples TRBV7-6 to TRBJ2-1; D is perhaps TRBD2 (5 bases). Germline-derived CDR1 and CDR2 are SGHVS and FNYEAQ. Trimming took 2 bases from V and 7 from J, leaving 18 bases between them. The CDR3 loop spans 16 amino acids. The CDR3 sequence is CASSLTPLSPGNEQFF. The CDR3 DNA sequence: TGTGCCAGCAGCTTAACTCCCCTCTCACCGGGAAATGAGCAGTTCTTC.

This clonotype was seen a few times. The chain recombines TRBV6-1 with TRBJ2-1, with a possible D match to TRBD2 (6 bases). The V end was cut by 2 bases, the J end by 9 bases, with 14 bases between. CDR3 length: 14 amino acids. Looked up from germline, CDR1 is MNHNS and CDR2 is SASEGT. The CDR3 region is CASSERSWGVEQFF. CDR3 nucleotides: TGTGCCAGCAGTGAACGTTCCTGGGGGGTTGAGCAGTTCTTC.

V gene TRBV11-2 combines with J gene TRBJ2-5, with TRBD1 matching 7 bases. The CDR3 runs 14 residues. J lost 3 bases, V lost 3 bases, and 4 bases had no gene match. Germline lookup yields CDR1 SGHAT and CDR2 FQNNGV. The CDR3 nucleotides read TGTGCCAGCAGCTTTAACAGGGGTGAAGAGACCCAGTACTTC. This codes for CASSFNRGEETQYF.

This chain links TRBV7-2 with TRBJ2-1; 10 nucleotides agree with TRBD2. V lost 0 bases, J lost 4 bases, and 6 bases stayed unmatched. The CDR3 is made up of 17 amino acids. Germline V gene sequence: CDR1 SGHTA, CDR2 FQGNSA. DNA of the CDR3: TGTGCCAGCAGCTTAGCGAAAACTAGCGGGGCTTACAATGAGCAGTTCTTC. Translating it yields CASSLAKTSGAYNEQFF. Complete variable domain (other parts from reference TRBV7-2 and TRBJ2-1): GAGVSQSPSNKVTEKGKDVELRCDPISGHTALYWYRQSLGQGLEFLIYFQGNSAPDKSGLPSDRFSAERTGGSVSTLTIQRTQQEDSAVYLCASSLAKTSGAYNEQFFGPGTRLTVL.

The genes are TRBV3-1 and TRBJ2-1, with 13 bases lining up with TRBD2. CDR3 length equals 17 residues. V lost 4 bases, J lost 4 bases, and 7 bases stayed unmatched. Germline CDR1 LGHDT, CDR2 YNNKEL (reference sequence). DNA for the CDR3: TGTGCCAGCAGCCGAGGGACTAGCGGGGTCTTTTACAATGAGCAGTTCTTC. Residues: CASSRGTSGVFYNEQFF.

The table lists this clonotype with many counts. The V gene is TRBV7-6, the J gene TRBJ2-3; D remains unclear. This CDR3 is 15 amino acids long. V was trimmed by 1 base and J by 2 bases, leaving 10 bases between them. CDR1 SGHVS and CDR2 FNYEAQ come from the germline V gene. This CDR3 reads CASSLGWSYTDTQYF. DNA for the CDR3: TGTGCCAGCAGCTTAGGATGGAGTTACACAGATACGCAGTATTTT.

The chain combines TRBV20-1 with TRBJ2-1, with 7 positions matching TRBD1. V trimming: 6 bases; J trimming: 0 bases; junction bases outside the gene matches: 11. The germline gives CDR1 DFQATT, CDR2 SNEGSKA (reference sequence). This CDR3 has 16 residues. The CDR3 DNA reads TGCAGTGCGGACACGAACAGGGGCAGCTCCTACAATGAGCAGTTCTTC. Translated: CSADTNRGSSYNEQFF.

This clonotype was seen ten or more times. The chain combines TRBV28 with TRBJ2-7, with D possibly matching TRBD2 (5 bases). Germline CDR1 reads MDHEN; CDR2 reads SYDVKM. CDR3 length equals 13 residues. Trimming removed 2 bases from V and 4 bases from J, with 9 bases in between. The CDR3 region is CASSLEGRYEQYF. The CDR3 DNA reads TGTGCCAGCAGTTTAGAGGGTCGGTACGAGCAGTACTTC.

Ten or more counts support this clonotype. The J gene is TRBJ2-3, the V gene TRBV20-1; D remains ambiguous. The CDR3 sequence is 15 residues long. The germline V and J ends were trimmed by 6 bases and 5 bases, with 21 bases remaining between them. Germline V gives CDR1 DFQATT, CDR2 SNEGSKA (reference sequence). For the CDR3, the DNA is TGCAGTGCCAGAAGGGATCCACTTAGGTTAGATACGCAGTATTTT. This translates into CSARRDPLRLDTQYF.

This clonotype was counted only a few times. The chain combines TRBV3-1 with TRBJ1-1; possibly TRBD1 for D (5 bases). Per germline, CDR1 LGHDT and CDR2 YNNKEL (reference sequence). The CDR3 spans 14 residues. V was pared by 0 bases and J by 7 bases, with 12 bases between. CDR3 region: CASSQEAGAGEAFF. The CDR3 DNA reads TGTGCCAGCAGCCAAGAGGCTGGGGCAGGTGAAGCTTTCTTT.

The CDR3 bases are TGTGCCAGCAGCTCAGCAAGGACAGGGTTCATCCCCGGGGAGCTGTTTTTT. Translated, it gives CASSSARTGFIPGELFF. The gene calls are TRBV5-5 and TRBJ2-2; 8 bases map to TRBD1. The CDR3 runs 17 residues. CDR1 and CDR2 from the germline V gene are SGHKS and YYEKEE (reference sequence). The V and J ends lost 3 bases and 6 bases, in that order; junction bases with no gene match: 13.

In this sample, this clonotype turned up many times. In DNA, the CDR3 is TGTGCCAGCAGTCCAAGATTAACCACCGGGGAGCTGTTTTTT. It specifies CASSPRLTTGELFF. The rearrangement uses TRBV12-3 or TRBV12-4 and TRBJ2-2; D remains unclear. Trimming took 5 bases from V and 4 from J, leaving 11 bases between them. This CDR3 has 14 amino acids.